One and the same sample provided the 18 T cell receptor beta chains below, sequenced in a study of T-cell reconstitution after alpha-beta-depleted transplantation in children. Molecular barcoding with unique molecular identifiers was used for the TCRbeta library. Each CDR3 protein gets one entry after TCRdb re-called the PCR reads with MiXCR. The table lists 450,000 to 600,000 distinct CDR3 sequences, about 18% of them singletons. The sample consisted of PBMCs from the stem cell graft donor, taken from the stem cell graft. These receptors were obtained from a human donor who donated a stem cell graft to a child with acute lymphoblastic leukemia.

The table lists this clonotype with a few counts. The CDR3 spells CSAGQGRTMNTEAFF. CDR3 bases: TGCAGCGCCGGACAGGGGCGAACTATGAACACTGAAGCTTTCTTT. The rearrangement uses TRBV29-1 and TRBJ1-1, with 9 bases identical to TRBD1. This CDR3 contains 15 residues. Germline V gene data show CDR1 as SQVTM and CDR2 as ANQGSEA. Germline trimming cut 7 bases from V and 0 bases from J; bases unmatched to any gene: 9.

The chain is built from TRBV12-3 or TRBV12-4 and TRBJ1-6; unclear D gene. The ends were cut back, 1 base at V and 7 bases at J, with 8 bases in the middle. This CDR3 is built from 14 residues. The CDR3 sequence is CASSLGGRNSPLHF. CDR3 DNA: TGTGCCAGCAGTTTAGGAGGCAGAAATTCACCCCTCCACTTT.

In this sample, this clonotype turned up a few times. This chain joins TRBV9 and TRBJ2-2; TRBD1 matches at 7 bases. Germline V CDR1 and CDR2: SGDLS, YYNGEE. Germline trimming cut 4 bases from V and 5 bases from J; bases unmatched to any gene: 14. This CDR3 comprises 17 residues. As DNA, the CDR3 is TGTGCCAGCAGCTCGGCCGGGGCCAGGGGGAAGACCGGGGAGCTGTTTTTT. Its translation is CASSSAGARGKTGELFF.

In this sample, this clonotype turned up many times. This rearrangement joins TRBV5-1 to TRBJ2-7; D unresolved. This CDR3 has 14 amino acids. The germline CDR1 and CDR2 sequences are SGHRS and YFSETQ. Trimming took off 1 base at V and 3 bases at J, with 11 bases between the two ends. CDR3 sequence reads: CASSLTPVSYEQYF. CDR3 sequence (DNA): TGCGCCAGCAGCTTGACCCCCGTAAGCTACGAGCAGTACTTC.

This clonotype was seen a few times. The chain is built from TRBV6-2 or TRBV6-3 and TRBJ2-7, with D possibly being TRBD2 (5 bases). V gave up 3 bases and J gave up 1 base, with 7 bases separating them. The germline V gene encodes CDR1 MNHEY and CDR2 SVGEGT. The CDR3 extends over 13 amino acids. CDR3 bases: TGTGCCAGCAGTTATGGACTGTCCTACGAGCAGTACTTC. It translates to CASSYGLSYEQYF.

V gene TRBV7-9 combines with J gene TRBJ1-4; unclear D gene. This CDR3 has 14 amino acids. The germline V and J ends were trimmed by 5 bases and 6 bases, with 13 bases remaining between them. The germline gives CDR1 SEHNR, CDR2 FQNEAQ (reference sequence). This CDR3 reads CASSRQGQHEKLFF. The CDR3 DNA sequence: TGTGCCAGCAGCCGACAAGGTCAGCATGAAAAACTGTTTTTT.

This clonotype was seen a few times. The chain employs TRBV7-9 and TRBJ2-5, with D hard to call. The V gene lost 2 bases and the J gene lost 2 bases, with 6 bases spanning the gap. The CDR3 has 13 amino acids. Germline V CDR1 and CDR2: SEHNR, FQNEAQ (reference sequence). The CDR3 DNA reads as TGTGCCAGCAGCTTACGGGTACAAGAGACCCAGTACTTC. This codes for CASSLRVQETQYF.

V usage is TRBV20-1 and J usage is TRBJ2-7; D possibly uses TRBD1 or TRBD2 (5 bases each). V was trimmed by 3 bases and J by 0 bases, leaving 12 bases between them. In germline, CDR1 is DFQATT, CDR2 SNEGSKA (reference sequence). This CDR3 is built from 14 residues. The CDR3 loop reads CSARGPPSSYEQYF. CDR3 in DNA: TGCAGTGCTAGGGGACCCCCTAGCTCCTACGAGCAGTACTTC.

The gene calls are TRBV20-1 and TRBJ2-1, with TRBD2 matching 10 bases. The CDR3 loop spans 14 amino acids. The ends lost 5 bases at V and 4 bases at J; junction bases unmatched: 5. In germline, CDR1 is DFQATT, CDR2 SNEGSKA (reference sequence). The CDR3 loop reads CSASPSGGYNEQFF. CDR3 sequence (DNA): TGCAGTGCTTCCCCTAGCGGGGGTTACAATGAGCAGTTCTTC.

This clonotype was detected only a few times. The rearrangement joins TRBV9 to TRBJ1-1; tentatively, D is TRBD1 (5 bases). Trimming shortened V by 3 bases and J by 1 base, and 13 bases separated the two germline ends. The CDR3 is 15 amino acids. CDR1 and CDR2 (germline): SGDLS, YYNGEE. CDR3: CASSDSWGENTEAFF. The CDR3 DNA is TGTGCCAGCAGCGACTCGTGGGGGGAGAACACTGAAGCTTTCTTT.

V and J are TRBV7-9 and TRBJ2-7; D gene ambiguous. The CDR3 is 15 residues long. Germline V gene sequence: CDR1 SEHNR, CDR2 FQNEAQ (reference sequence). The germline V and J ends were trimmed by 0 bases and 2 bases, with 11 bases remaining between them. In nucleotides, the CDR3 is TGTGCCAGCAGCTTAGCGCCGTCTTCGGCCTACGAGCAGTACTTC. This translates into CASSLAPSSAYEQYF.

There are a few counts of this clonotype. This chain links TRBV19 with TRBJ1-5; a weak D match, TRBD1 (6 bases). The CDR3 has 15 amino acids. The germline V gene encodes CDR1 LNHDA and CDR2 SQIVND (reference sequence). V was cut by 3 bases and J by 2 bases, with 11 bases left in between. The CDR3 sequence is CASSIGTRGNQPQHF. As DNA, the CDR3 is TGTGCCAGTAGTATCGGGACAAGGGGCAATCAGCCCCAGCATTTT.

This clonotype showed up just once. The CDR3 is CASSQDGGGDEKLFF. The CDR3 nucleotides read TGTGCCAGCAGCCAAGATGGAGGGGGCGACGAAAAACTGTTTTTT. This chain joins TRBV3-1 and TRBJ1-4; 7 bases map to TRBD1. The CDR3 is made up of 15 amino acids. Germline V lookup: CDR1 LGHDT, CDR2 YNNKEL (reference sequence). The ends lost 0 bases at V and 8 bases at J; junction bases unmatched: 6.

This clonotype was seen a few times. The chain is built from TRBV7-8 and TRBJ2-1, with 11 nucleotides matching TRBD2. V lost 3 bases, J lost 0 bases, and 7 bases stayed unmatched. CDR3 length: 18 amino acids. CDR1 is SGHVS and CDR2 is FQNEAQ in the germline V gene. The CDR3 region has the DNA TGTGCCAGCAGCTTGAGGACTAGCGGGTTGAGCTCCTACAATGAGCAGTTCTTC. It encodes CASSLRTSGLSSYNEQFF.

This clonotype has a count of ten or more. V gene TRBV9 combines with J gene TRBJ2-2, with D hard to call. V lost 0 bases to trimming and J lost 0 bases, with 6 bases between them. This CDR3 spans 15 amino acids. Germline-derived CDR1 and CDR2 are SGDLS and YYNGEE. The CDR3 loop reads CASSVAGSNTGELFF. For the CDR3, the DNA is TGTGCCAGCAGCGTAGCGGGTTCGAACACCGGGGAGCTGTTTTTT.

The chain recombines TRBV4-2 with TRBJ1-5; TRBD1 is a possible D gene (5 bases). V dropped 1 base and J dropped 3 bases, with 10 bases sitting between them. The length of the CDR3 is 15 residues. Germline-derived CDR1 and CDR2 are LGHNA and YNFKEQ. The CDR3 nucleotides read TGTGCCAGCAGCCAAGCACAGGTCCTCAATCAGCCCCAGCATTTT. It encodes CASSQAQVLNQPQHF.

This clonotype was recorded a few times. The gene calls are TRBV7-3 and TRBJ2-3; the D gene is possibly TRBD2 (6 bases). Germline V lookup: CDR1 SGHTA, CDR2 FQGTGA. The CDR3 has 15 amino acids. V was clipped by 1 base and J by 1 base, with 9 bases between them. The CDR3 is CASSLRSSGTDTQYF. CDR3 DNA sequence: TGTGCCAGCAGCTTAAGGTCTAGCGGCACAGATACGCAGTATTTT.

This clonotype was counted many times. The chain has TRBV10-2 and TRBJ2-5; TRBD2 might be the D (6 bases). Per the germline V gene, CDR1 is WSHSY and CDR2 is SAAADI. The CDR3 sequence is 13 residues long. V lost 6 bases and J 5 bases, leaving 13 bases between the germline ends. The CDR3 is CASREGGRETQYF. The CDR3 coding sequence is TGCGCCAGCAGGGAGGGAGGCAGGGAGACCCAGTACTTC.